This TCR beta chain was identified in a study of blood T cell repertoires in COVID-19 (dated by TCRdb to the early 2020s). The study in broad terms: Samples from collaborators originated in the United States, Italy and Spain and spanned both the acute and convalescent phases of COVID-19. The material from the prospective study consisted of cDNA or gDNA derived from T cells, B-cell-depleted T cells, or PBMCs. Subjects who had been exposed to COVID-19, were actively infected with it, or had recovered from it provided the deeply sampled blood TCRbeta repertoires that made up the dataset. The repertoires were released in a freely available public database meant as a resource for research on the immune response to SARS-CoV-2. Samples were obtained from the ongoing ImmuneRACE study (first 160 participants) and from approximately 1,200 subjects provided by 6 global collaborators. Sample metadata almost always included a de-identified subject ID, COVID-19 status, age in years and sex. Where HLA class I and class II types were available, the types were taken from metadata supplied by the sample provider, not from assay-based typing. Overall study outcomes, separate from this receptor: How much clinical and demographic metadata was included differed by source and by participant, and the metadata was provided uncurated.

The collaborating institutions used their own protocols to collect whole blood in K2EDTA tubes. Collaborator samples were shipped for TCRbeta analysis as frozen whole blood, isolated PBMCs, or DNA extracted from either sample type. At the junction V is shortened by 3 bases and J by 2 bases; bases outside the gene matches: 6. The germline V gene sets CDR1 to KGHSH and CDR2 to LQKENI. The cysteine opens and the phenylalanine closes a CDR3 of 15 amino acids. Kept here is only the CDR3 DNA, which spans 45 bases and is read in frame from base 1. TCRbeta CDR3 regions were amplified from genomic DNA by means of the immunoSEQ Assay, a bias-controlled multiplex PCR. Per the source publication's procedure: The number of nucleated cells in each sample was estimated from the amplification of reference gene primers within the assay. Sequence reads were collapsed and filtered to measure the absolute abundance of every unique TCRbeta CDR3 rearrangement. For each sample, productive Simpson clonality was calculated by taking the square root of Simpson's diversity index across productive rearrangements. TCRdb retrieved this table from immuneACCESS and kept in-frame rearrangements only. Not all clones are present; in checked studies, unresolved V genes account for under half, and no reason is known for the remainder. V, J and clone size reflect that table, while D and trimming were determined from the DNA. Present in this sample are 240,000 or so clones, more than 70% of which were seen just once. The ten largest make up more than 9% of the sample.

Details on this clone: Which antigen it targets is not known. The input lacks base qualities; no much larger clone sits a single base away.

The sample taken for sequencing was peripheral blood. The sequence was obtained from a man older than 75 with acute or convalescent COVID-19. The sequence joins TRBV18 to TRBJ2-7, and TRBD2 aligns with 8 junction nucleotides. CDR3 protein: CASSPQGLVAYEQYF. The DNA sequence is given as TGTGCCAGCTCACCTCAGGGACTAGTGGCCTACGAGCAGTACTTC.